The following is a T cell receptor beta chain sequence with its context. Its antigen is unidentified. No treatment of any kind had been given to any patient before thyroid surgery. Via MiXCR, TCRdb re-called the PCR reads. The data contain some 30,000 clones, 10% to 11% of them seen just once; the ten biggest clones take up roughly 16%. This record belongs to a study of metastatic and nonmetastatic thyroid tumors. Study details: The comparison covered peripheral blood and tumor or nodule tissue in malignant and benign thyroid patients. Study-wide results and limits: Compared with benign nodules, malignant thyroid tumors were reported to have significantly higher TCR beta diversity in both blood and tumor.

Germline CDR1 reads MNHEY; CDR2 reads SMNVEV (reference sequence). The CDR3 has 19 amino acids. Trimming took off 2 bases at V and 5 bases at J, with 28 bases between the two ends. This chain connects TRBV27 to TRBJ2-7; the D is unclear. This sequence originates from a female donor with papillary thyroid cancer or a benign thyroid nodule (not recorded which). Some clones in this sample may be carry-over from other donors' samples. Sample: blood. CDR3 in DNA: TGTGCCAGCAGTTTACCCCTCTCCTCCGATGTCGTGTTTGAGGACGAGCAGTACTTC. Its translation is CASSLPLSSDVVFEDEQYF.